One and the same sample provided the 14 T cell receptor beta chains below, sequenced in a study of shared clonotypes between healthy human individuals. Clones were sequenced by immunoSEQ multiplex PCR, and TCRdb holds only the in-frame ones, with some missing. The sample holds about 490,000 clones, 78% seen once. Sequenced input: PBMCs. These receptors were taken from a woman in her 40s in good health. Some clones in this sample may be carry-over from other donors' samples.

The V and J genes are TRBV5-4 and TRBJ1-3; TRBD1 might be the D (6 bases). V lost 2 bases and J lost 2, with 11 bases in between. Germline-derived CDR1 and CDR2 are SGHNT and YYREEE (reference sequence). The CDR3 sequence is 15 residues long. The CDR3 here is CASSLEGVAGNTIYF. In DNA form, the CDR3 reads TGTGCCAGCAGCTTAGAGGGGGTTGCTGGAAACACCATATATTTT.

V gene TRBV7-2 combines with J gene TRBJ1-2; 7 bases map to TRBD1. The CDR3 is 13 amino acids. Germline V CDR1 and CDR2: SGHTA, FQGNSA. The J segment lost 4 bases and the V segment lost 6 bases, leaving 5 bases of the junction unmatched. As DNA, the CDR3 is TGTGCCAGCAGTACTTGGACAGGCTATGGCTACACCTTC. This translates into CASSTWTGYGYTF. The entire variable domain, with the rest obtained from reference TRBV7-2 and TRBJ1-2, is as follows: GAGVSQSPSNKVTEKGKDVELRCDPISGHTALYWYRQSLGQGLEFLIYFQGNSAPDKSGLPSDRFSAERTGGSVSTLTIQRTQQEDSAVYLCASSTWTGYGYTFGSGTRLTVV.

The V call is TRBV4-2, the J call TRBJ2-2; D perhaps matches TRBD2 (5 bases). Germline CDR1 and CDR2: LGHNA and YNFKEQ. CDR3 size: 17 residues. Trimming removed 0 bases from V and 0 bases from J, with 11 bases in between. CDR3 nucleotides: TGTGCCAGCAGCCAAGATCGGAGCGGAACGAACACCGGGGAGCTGTTTTTT. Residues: CASSQDRSGTNTGELFF.

Here the CDR3 reads CASSKAGGLVGEQFF. CDR3 coding DNA: TGTGCCAGCAGTAAAGCGGGAGGTCTAGTCGGTGAGCAGTTCTTC. This chain connects TRBV27 to TRBJ2-1, with 9 bases aligning to TRBD2. The ends lost 5 bases at V and 9 bases at J; junction bases unmatched: 11. This CDR3 comprises 15 residues. The germline CDR1 and CDR2 sequences are MNHEY and SMNVEV (reference sequence).

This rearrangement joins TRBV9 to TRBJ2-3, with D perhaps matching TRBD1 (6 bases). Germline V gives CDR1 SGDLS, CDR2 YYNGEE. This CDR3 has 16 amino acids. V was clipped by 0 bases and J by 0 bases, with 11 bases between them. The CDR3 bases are TGTGCCAGCAGCGTAGGAGGGGGTGAAAGCACAGATACGCAGTATTTT. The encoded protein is CASSVGGGESTDTQYF.

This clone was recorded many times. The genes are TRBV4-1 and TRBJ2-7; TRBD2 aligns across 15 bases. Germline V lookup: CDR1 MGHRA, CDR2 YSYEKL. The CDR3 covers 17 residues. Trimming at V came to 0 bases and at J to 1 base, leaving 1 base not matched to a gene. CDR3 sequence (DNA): TGCGCCAGCAGCCAAGAAGGACTAGCGGGAGGGTCCTACGAGCAGTACTTC. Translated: CASSQEGLAGGSYEQYF.

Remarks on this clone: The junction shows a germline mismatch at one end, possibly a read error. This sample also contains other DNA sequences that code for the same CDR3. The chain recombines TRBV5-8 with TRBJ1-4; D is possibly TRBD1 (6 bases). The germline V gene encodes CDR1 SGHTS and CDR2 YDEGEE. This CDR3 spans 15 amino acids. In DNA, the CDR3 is TGTGCCAGCAGGTACCAGGGGTTGCCTAATGAAAAGCTGTTTTTT. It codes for CASRYQGLPNEKLFF.

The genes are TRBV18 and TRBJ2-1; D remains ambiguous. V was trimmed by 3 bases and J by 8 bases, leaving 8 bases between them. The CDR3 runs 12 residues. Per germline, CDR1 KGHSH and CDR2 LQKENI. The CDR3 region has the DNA TGTGCCAGCTCACCGTCGGGCGATGAGCAGTTCTTC. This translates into CASSPSGDEQFF.

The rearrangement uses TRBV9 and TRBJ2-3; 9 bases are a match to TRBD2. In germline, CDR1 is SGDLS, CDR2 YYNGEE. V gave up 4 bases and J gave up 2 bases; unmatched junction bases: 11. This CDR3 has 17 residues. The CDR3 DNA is TGTGCCAGCAGCCTCTCTGGGGGCGGGAGGGCCACAGATACGCAGTATTTT. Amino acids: CASSLSGGGRATDTQYF.

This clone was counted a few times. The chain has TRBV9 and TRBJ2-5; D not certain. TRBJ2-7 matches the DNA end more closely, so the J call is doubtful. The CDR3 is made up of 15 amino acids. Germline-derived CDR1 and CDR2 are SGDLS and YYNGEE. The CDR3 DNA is TGTGCCAGCAGCGTAGAGGGCTCGCCCTCCTACGAGCAGTACTTC. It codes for CASSVEGSPSYEQYF.

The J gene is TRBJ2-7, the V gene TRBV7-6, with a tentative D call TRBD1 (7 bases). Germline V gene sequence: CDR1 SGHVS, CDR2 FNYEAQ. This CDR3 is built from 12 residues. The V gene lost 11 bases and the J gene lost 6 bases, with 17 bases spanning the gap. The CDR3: CAVGQGEAEQYF. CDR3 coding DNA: TGTGCCGTGGGCCAGGGGGAGGCCGAGCAGTACTTC.

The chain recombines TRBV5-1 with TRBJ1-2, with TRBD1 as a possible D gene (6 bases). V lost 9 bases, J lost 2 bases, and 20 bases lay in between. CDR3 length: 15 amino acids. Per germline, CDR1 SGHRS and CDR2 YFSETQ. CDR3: CATQGLPGTNYGYTF. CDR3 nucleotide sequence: TGCGCCACCCAAGGACTCCCCGGGACAAACTATGGCTACACCTTC.

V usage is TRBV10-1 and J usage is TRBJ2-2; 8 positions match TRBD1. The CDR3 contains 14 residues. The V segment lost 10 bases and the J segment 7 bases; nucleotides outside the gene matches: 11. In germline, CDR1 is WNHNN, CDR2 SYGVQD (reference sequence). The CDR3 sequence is CATRRDRRVGELFF. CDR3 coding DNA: TGCGCCACCCGACGGGACAGGCGGGTCGGGGAGCTGTTTTTT.

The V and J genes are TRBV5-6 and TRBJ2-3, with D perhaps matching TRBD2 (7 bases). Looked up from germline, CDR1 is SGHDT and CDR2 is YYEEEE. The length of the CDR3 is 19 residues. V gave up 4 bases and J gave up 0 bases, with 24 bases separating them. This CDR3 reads CASSPVGGLTNFSTDTQYF. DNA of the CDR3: TGTGCCAGCAGCCCGGTCGGGGGGCTGACTAACTTTAGCACAGATACGCAGTATTTT. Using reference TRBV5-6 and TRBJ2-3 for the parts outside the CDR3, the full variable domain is DAGVTQSPTHLIKTRGQQVTLRCSPKSGHDTVSWYQQALGQGPQFIFQYYEEEERQRGNFPDRFSGHQFPNYSSELNVNALLLGDSALYLCASSPVGGLTNFSTDTQYFGPGTRLTVL.